This TCR beta chain is from a study of blood T cell repertoires in COVID-19. The table came from immunoSEQ multiplex PCR; TCRdb's copy has only in-frame clones and leaves some out. This sample has almost 200,000 clones; roughly nine tenths occur once, and the top ten carry 0.6% to 1%. CDR1 and CDR2 (germline): SEHNR, FQNEAQ (reference sequence). There are 11 residues in the CDR3. Trimming shortened V by 4 bases and J by 8 bases, and 6 bases separated the two germline ends. The source material was peripheral blood. The receptor's source is a woman aged 70 to 79 with acute or convalescent COVID-19. The chain has TRBV7-9 and TRBJ2-1, with D unclear. The CDR3 loop reads CASSWRDEQFF. The CDR3 nucleotides read TGTGCCAGCAGCTGGAGAGATGAGCAGTTCTTC.